The 3 T cell receptor beta chains reported below all come from one sample, sequenced in a study of blood T cell repertoires in COVID-19. The repertoire was sequenced with immunoSEQ multiplex PCR; TCRdb's copy has only in-frame clones and lacks some. The profile shows about 170,000 clones, approximately 81% of them singletons. Sequencing was carried out using peripheral blood. The receptors originated from a young man with active or convalescent COVID-19.

The rearrangement joins TRBV5-1 to TRBJ1-4, with TRBD1 matching over 7 bases. CDR1 and CDR2 (germline): SGHRS, YFSETQ. J lost 6 bases, V lost 0 bases, and 5 bases had no gene match. The length of the CDR3 is 15 residues. As DNA, the CDR3 is TGCGCCAGCAGCTTGGCGACAGGGACCTATGAAAAACTGTTTTTT. Encoded protein: CASSLATGTYEKLFF. Drawing the rest from reference TRBV5-1 and TRBJ1-4, the complete variable domain is KAGVTQTPRYLIKTRGQQVTLSCSPISGHRSVSWYQQTPGQGLQFLFEYFSETQRNKGNFPGRFSGRQFSNSRSEMNVSTLELGDSALYLCASSLATGTYEKLFFGSGTQLSVL.

The chain uses TRBV10-3 and TRBJ2-2; D is possibly TRBD1 (6 bases). The V and J ends lost 0 bases and 1 base respectively, with 6 bases between them. Germline-derived CDR1 and CDR2 are ENHRY and SYGVKD. This CDR3 comprises 15 residues. The CDR3 loop reads CAISESDRNTGELFF. CDR3 in DNA: TGTGCCATCAGTGAGTCGGACAGGAACACCGGGGAGCTGTTTTTT.

The chain couples TRBV19 to TRBJ2-1; TRBD2 aligns across 11 bases. The germline CDR1 and CDR2 sequences are LNHDA and SQIVND (reference sequence). The J segment lost 3 bases and the V segment lost 4 bases, leaving 2 bases of the junction unmatched. The CDR3 contains 15 residues. CDR3 in DNA: TGTGCCAGTAGTACCGGGACTAGCGGCTACAATGAGCAGTTCTTC. Amino acid sequence: CASSTGTSGYNEQFF.